This T cell receptor (beta chain) was captured in a study of T-cell reconstitution after alpha-beta-depleted transplantation in children. Germline CDR1 KGHDR, CDR2 SFDVKD. V lost 9 bases, J lost 8 bases, and 8 bases stayed unmatched. The CDR3 totals 13 residues. A TCRbeta library incorporating unique molecular identifiers was prepared. TCRdb re-called the PCR reads with MiXCR, one entry per CDR3 protein. The table lists some 440,000 distinct CDR3 sequences, 15% to 20% of them singletons. The source was PBMCs, mostly from graft donor cells, collected 360 days after TCRalphabeta/CD19-depleted stem cell transplant. The chain employs TRBV24-1 and TRBJ2-1, with TRBD2 matching over 8 bases. The source is a boy in the first two years of life who had a stem cell transplant for Wiskott-Aldrich syndrome, so the T cells may come from the graft donor. CDR3: CATGVAGRDEQFF. CDR3 nucleotide sequence: TGTGCCACCGGGGTAGCGGGAAGGGATGAGCAGTTCTTC.